This is a list of T cell receptor beta chains from one sample in a study of blood T cell repertoires in COVID-19. Libraries were prepared by immunoSEQ multiplex PCR; TCRdb keeps only in-frame clonotypes and omits some of them. The sample lists about 36,000 clones, just under 85% occurring once. Sample: peripheral blood. These receptors were taken from a human donor in a cohort sampled during active COVID-19. The CDR3 runs from the conserved cysteine through the conserved F or W. D genes are given only for firm matches. Expanded clones get a size class; other rows say once, few or many, or leave the size out.

v_call: TRBV2
clone_size: once
d_call: -
cdr3_length: 13
j_call: TRBJ1-5
cdr3_aa: CASSEGHLQPQHF
cdr3_nt: TGTGCCAGCAGTGAAGGACACTTACAGCCCCAGCATTTT

v_call: TRBV12-3/TRBV12-4
clone_size: -
d_call: -
cdr3_length: 12
j_call: TRBJ1-1
cdr3_aa: CASSKGRGEAFF
cdr3_nt: TGTGCCAGCAGTAAGGGAAGGGGTGAAGCTTTCTTT

v_call: TRBV3-1/TRBV3-2
clone_size: -
d_call: -
cdr3_length: 16
j_call: TRBJ1-2
cdr3_aa: CASSQDSRPRTYGYTF
cdr3_nt: TGTGCCAGCAGCCAAGATTCCAGGCCACGGACTTATGGCTACACCTTC

v_call: TRBV6-5
clone_size: once
d_call: -
cdr3_length: 15
j_call: TRBJ2-3
cdr3_aa: CASSYQGRTTDTQYF
cdr3_nt: TGTGCCAGCAGTTATCAGGGGCGAACCACAGATACGCAGTATTTT

v_call: TRBV3-1/TRBV3-2
clone_size: -
d_call: TRBD2
cdr3_length: 14
j_call: TRBJ2-1
cdr3_aa: CASSSSSGGNEQFF
cdr3_nt: TGTGCCAGCAGCTCCTCTAGCGGGGGGAATGAGCAGTTCTTC

v_call: TRBV6-6
clone_size: -
d_call: -
cdr3_length: 15
j_call: TRBJ1-5
cdr3_aa: CASRDVGGGNQPQHF
cdr3_nt: TGTGCCAGCAGAGACGTAGGGGGAGGCAATCAGCCCCAGCATTTT

v_call: TRBV27
clone_size: -
d_call: TRBD1
cdr3_length: 17
j_call: TRBJ2-6
cdr3_aa: CASSSMTGLSGANVLTF
cdr3_nt: TGTGCCAGCAGTTCGATGACAGGGTTGTCTGGGGCCAACGTCCTGACTTTC

v_call: TRBV6-4
clone_size: -
d_call: -
cdr3_length: 14
j_call: TRBJ1-1
cdr3_aa: CASSDGEQGAEAFF
cdr3_nt: TGTGCCAGCAGTGACGGGGAACAGGGCGCTGAAGCTTTCTTT

v_call: TRBV28
clone_size: -
d_call: -
cdr3_length: 14
j_call: TRBJ1-1
cdr3_aa: CASSIGQSNTEAFF
cdr3_nt: TGTGCCAGCAGCATTGGACAGTCCAACACTGAAGCTTTCTTT

v_call: TRBV7-8
clone_size: -
d_call: TRBD2
cdr3_length: 14
j_call: TRBJ2-1
cdr3_aa: CASSLAGGFDEQFF
cdr3_nt: TGTGCCAGCAGCTTAGCGGGGGGGTTCGATGAGCAGTTCTTC

v_call: TRBV5-1
clone_size: -
d_call: TRBD1
cdr3_length: 15
j_call: TRBJ1-1
cdr3_aa: CASSRSQGRSTEAFF
cdr3_nt: TGCGCCAGCAGCCGGTCACAGGGGAGATCCACTGAAGCTTTCTTT

v_call: TRBV18
clone_size: -
d_call: -
cdr3_length: 15
j_call: TRBJ1-3
cdr3_aa: CASSPPGLPGNTIYF
cdr3_nt: TGTGCCAGCTCACCACCGGGACTTCCCGGAAACACCATATATTTT

v_call: TRBV7-2
clone_size: -
d_call: TRBD2
cdr3_length: 15
j_call: TRBJ2-7
cdr3_aa: CASSSSRASGNEQYF
cdr3_nt: TGTGCCAGCAGCAGCAGCCGGGCTAGCGGTAACGAGCAGTACTTC

v_call: TRBV5-1
clone_size: few
d_call: -
cdr3_length: 14
j_call: TRBJ1-2
cdr3_aa: CASSLGTAINGYTF
cdr3_nt: TGCGCCAGCAGCTTGGGGACAGCCATAAATGGCTACACCTTC

v_call: TRBV19
clone_size: -
d_call: -
cdr3_length: 11
j_call: TRBJ2-7
cdr3_aa: CATSSGYEQYF
cdr3_nt: TGTGCCACCTCCTCGGGCTACGAGCAGTACTTC

v_call: TRBV30
clone_size: once
d_call: -
cdr3_length: 13
j_call: TRBJ2-2
cdr3_aa: CAWGVTSPGELFF
cdr3_nt: TGTGCCTGGGGGGTTACTAGTCCCGGGGAGCTGTTTTTT

v_call: TRBV3-1/TRBV3-2
clone_size: -
d_call: TRBD2
cdr3_length: 16
j_call: TRBJ2-2
cdr3_aa: CASRAGTSGGAGELFF
cdr3_nt: TGTGCCAGCAGAGCAGGGACTAGCGGGGGGGCCGGGGAGCTGTTTTTT